This T cell receptor (beta chain) was profiled in a study of T-cell reconstitution after alpha-beta-depleted transplantation in children. J was trimmed by 3 bases and V by 5 bases; bases with no gene match: 1. The V gene's germline CDR1 is DFQATT and CDR2 SNEGSKA (reference sequence). CDR3 size: 14 residues. Preparation of the TCRbeta library involved a method that used unique molecular identifiers. TCRdb redid the calling of the PCR reads with MiXCR, one entry per CDR3 protein. The data show fewer than 350,000 distinct CDR3 sequences, with about 9.4% seen just once and approximately 7% held by the top ten.

The V and J genes are TRBV20-1 and TRBJ2-3; 14 bases line up with TRBD2. This receptor was obtained from a boy younger than two with acute myeloid leukemia, due to receive a stem cell transplant. Sequences were derived from PBMCs, sampled before TCRalphabeta/CD19-depleted stem cell transplant. In nucleotides, the CDR3 is TGCAGTGCTGGGACTAGCGGGAGTACAGATACGCAGTATTTT. This translates into CSAGTSGSTDTQYF.